These T cell receptor beta chains were read from a single sample in a study of blood T cell repertoires in COVID-19. The protocol was immunoSEQ multiplex PCR, while the TCRdb copy is restricted to in-frame clones and leaves out a portion. The data contain 200,000 to 250,000 clones, 80% of them singletons. Material: peripheral blood. Receptors were obtained from a human donor in a cohort sampled during active COVID-19. CDR3s include the opening cysteine and the closing phenylalanine or tryptophan. D genes are given only for firm matches. Where a row states a size, it is once, few, many or the class of an expanded clone; other rows omit it.

>TRBD1|TRBV28|TRBJ2-2|-
TGTGCCATCGACAGGGGGAACACCGGGGAGCTGTTTTTT
CAIDRGNTGELFF
>-|TRBV7-2|TRBJ1-5|-
TGTGCCAGCAGCTTAGCGGGGATCGCGGGACAGCCCCAGCATTTT
CASSLAGIAGQPQHF
>TRBD2|TRBV9|TRBJ2-2|-
TGTGCCAGCAGCGTGGGACTAGCGGGAGCCCTCGGCGGGGAGCTGTTTTTT
CASSVGLAGALGGELFF
>-|TRBV30|TRBJ2-7|-
TGTGCCTGGAGTTCGACCCAGTACGGGGGCTCCTACGAGCAGTACTTC
CAWSSTQYGGSYEQYF
>-|TRBV9|TRBJ2-7|-
TGTGCCAGCAGCACTAATACAGGGAACTCCTACGAGCAGTACTTC
CASSTNTGNSYEQYF
>TRBD1|TRBV18|TRBJ1-2|-
TGTGCCAGCTCACCGAATCCGGGACAGGGCCTATATGGCTACACCTTC
CASSPNPGQGLYGYTF
>-|TRBV19|TRBJ1-2|few
TGTGCCAGTAGTATTCTTTACACCCGGGGGGACTATGGCTACACCTTC
CASSILYTRGDYGYTF
>TRBD1|TRBV28|TRBJ1-1|few
TGTGCCAGCACCCGACAGGGGATGAACACTGAAGCTTTCTTT
CASTRQGMNTEAFF
>TRBD1|TRBV28|TRBJ2-7|-
TGTGCCAGCAGCCCAAAACCGGGACAGGGACCCTACGAGCAGTACTTC
CASSPKPGQGPYEQYF
>-|TRBV27|TRBJ1-2|-
TGTGCCAGCAGTTCCTTCGGCCGACTTAACTATGGCTACACCTTC
CASSSFGRLNYGYTF
>-|TRBV24-1|TRBJ1-2|-
TGTGCCACCAGTGATTTCGCTAACTATGGCTACACCTTC
CATSDFANYGYTF
>-|TRBV12-3/TRBV12-4|TRBJ2-2|-
TGTGCCAGCAGTTTTGGGCGGGCCGGGGAGCTGTTTTTT
CASSFGRAGELFF
>TRBD1|TRBV7-6|TRBJ2-6|-
TGTGCCAGCAGCGAGACAGGGGGTTCCTCTGGGGCCAACGTCCTGACTTTC
CASSETGGSSGANVLTF
>-|TRBV6-1|TRBJ1-4|-
TGTGCCAGCAGTGAAGCGCAGGGGCCCCTTGAAAAACTGTTTTTT
CASSEAQGPLEKLFF
>TRBD1|TRBV14|TRBJ1-2|once
TGTGCCAGCAGCCCGGGACAGGTTTATGGCTACACCTTC
CASSPGQVYGYTF
>-|TRBV11-2|TRBJ1-2|-
TGTGCCAGCAGCTTAGAGGGGCCTCCGCCGCTCTTC
CASSLEGPPPLF
>-|TRBV30|TRBJ2-2|-
TGTGCCTGGAGTGTATCCAGATACACCGGGGAGCTGTTTTTT
CAWSVSRYTGELFF
>TRBD2|TRBV7-2|TRBJ2-3|-
TGTGCCAGCAGCCTTGGATTACTAGCGGGAATGACAGATACGCAGTATTTT
CASSLGLLAGMTDTQYF
>TRBD1|TRBV3-1/TRBV3-2|TRBJ2-7|-
TGTGCCAGCAGCCGGGACAGATACTACGAGCAGTACTTC
CASSRDRYYEQYF
>TRBD1|TRBV5-4|TRBJ2-3|-
TGTGCCAGCAGAGGAAGTGGACAGGGGGCAACAGATACGCAGTATTTT
CASRGSGQGATDTQYF
>-|TRBV5-1|TRBJ2-3|-
TGCGCCAGCAGCTTGGCCTGGGAGATACCCGTCCGCGATACGCAGTATTTT
CASSLAWEIPVRDTQYF
>TRBD1|TRBV28|TRBJ1-5|-
TGTGCCAGCAGTTTGGACAGGGATGGCAATCAGCCCCAGCATTTT
CASSLDRDGNQPQHF
>TRBD1|TRBV28|TRBJ2-5|-
TGTGCCAGCAGTTTAGTTATGGGACAGGGTATGCCCCAGTACTTC
CASSLVMGQGMPQYF
>-|TRBV23-1|TRBJ2-2|-
TGCGCCAGCAGTCAATCAACAGGGCCCTCGAACACCGGGGAGCTGTTTTTT
CASSQSTGPSNTGELFF
>-|TRBV7-9|TRBJ2-1|-
TGTGCCAGCAGCCAGATGACAGGCTACAATGAGCAGTTCTTC
CASSQMTGYNEQFF
>TRBD2|TRBV3-1/TRBV3-2|TRBJ2-2|-
TGTGCCAGCAGCCAAGAGGAGACTAGCGGACCGAACACCGGGGAGCTGTTTTTT
CASSQEETSGPNTGELFF
>-|TRBV14|TRBJ2-5|-
TGTGCCAGCAGCCATTGGACTGGAGAGACCCAGTACTTC
CASSHWTGETQYF
>-|TRBV5-5|TRBJ2-6|once
TGTGCCAGCAGCCTACGCTCTGGGGCCAACGTCCTGACTTTC
CASSLRSGANVLTF
>-|TRBV15|TRBJ1-1|-
TGTGCCACCAGCATGGGGGCCCTGAACACTGAAGCTTTCTTT
CATSMGALNTEAFF
>TRBD2|TRBV29-1|TRBJ2-1|-
TGCAGCGTTTCGGGGGGAAGCTCCTACAATGAGCAGTTCTTC
CSVSGGSSYNEQFF
>-|TRBV12-3/TRBV12-4|TRBJ1-1|-
TGTGCCAGCGCCCCCGGAGGGAACACTGAAGCTTTCTTT
CASAPGGNTEAFF
>TRBD2|TRBV5-1|TRBJ2-3|-
TGCGCCAGCAGCGCGGGAGATGCAGATACGCAGTATTTT
CASSAGDADTQYF
>TRBD1|TRBV7-2|TRBJ2-7|-
TGTGCCAGCAGCTTGGACAGGGTAACCTACGAGCAGTACTTC
CASSLDRVTYEQYF
>TRBD1|TRBV11-2|TRBJ1-4|-
TGTGCCAGCAGCCCTACAGGGGGAACTAATGAAAAACTGTTTTTT
CASSPTGGTNEKLFF
>-|TRBV19|TRBJ1-2|-
TGTGCCAGCACCGGGACATCCTTCTCTGGCTACACCTTC
CASTGTSFSGYTF
>-|TRBV9|TRBJ1-1|few
TGTGCCAGCAGCCAGGGTATTGGCACTGAAGCTTTCTTT
CASSQGIGTEAFF
>TRBD1|TRBV5-1|TRBJ2-5|-
TGCGCCAGCCGACAGGGGGGTGGAGAGACCCAGTACTTC
CASRQGGGETQYF
>TRBD2|TRBV19|TRBJ2-7|-
TGTGCCAGTACCCGAGGACTAGACTCCTACGAGCAGTACTTC
CASTRGLDSYEQYF
>TRBD2|TRBV2|TRBJ2-5|-
TGTGCCAGCAAATATACTAGCGGATTCCAAGAGACCCAGTACTTC
CASKYTSGFQETQYF
>TRBD1|TRBV19|TRBJ1-6|-
TGTGCCAGTAGTTCAACAGGGGGCGGGGATTCACCCCTCCACTTT
CASSSTGGGDSPLHF